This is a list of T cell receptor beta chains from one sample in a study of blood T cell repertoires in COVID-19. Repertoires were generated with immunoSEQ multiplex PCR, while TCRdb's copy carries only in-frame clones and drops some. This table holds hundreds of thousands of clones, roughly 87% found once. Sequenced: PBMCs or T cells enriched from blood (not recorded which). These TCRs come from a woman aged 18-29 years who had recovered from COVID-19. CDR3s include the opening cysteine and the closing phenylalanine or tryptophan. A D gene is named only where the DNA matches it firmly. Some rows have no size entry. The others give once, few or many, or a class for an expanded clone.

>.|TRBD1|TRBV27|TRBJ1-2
CASRLDRANYGYTF
TGTGCCAGCAGATTAGACAGGGCTAACTATGGCTACACCTTC
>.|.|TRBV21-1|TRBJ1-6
CASSKPNSYNSPLHF
TGTGCCAGCAGCAAACCCAACTCCTATAATTCACCCCTCCACTTT
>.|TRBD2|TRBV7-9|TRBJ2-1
CASSPNSGTSRMSEQFF
TGTGCCAGCAGCCCCAACTCCGGGACTAGCAGGATGAGTGAGCAGTTCTTC
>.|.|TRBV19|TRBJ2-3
CASTPPGADTQYF
TGTGCCAGTACCCCTCCGGGGGCAGATACGCAGTATTTT
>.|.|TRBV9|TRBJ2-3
CASSVAGILTDTQYF
TGTGCCAGCAGCGTAGCGGGGATCCTCACAGATACGCAGTATTTT
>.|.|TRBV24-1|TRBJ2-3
CATSDPRLGADTQYF
TGTGCCACCAGTGATCCACGATTGGGGGCGGATACGCAGTATTTT
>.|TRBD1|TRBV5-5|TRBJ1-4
CASSLLGGAATNEKLFF
TGTGCCAGCAGCTTGCTAGGGGGCGCCGCGACTAATGAAAAACTGTTTTTT
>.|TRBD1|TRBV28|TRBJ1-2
CASSPTGIRGYTF
TGTGCCAGCAGTCCGACAGGGATCCGCGGCTACACCTTC
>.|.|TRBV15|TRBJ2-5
CATSRGGLAGKETQYF
TGTGCCACCAGCAGAGGGGGGCTAGCTGGGAAGGAGACCCAGTACTTC
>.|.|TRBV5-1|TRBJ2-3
CASGFRVAETSTDTQYF
TGCGCCAGCGGGTTTCGAGTAGCGGAGACTAGCACAGATACGCAGTATTTT
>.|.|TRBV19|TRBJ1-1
CASTAGGSEAFF
TGTGCCAGTACGGCGGGGGGCTCTGAAGCTTTCTTT
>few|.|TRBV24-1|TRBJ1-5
CATSDFGGLELDQPQHF
TGTGCCACCAGTGATTTTGGGGGGTTGGAGCTGGATCAGCCCCAGCATTTT
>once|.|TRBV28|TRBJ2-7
CASSFSRGDYEQYF
TGTGCCAGCAGTTTTAGCAGGGGTGATTACGAGCAGTACTTC
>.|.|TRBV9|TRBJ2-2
CASSVVQGSGELFF
TGTGCCAGCAGCGTAGTCCAGGGATCCGGGGAGCTGTTTTTT
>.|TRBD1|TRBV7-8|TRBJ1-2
CASSLQGGAGYTF
TGTGCCAGCAGCCTACAGGGGGGAGCTGGCTACACCTTC
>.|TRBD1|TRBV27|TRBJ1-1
CASTSGGLNTEAFF
TGTGCCAGCACCTCAGGGGGATTAAACACTGAAGCTTTCTTT
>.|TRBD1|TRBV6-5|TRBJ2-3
CASGTGGADTQYF
TGTGCCAGCGGGACAGGGGGCGCGGATACGCAGTATTTT
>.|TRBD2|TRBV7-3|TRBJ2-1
CASSESGGAEYEQFF
TGTGCCAGCAGCGAAAGCGGGGGGGCCGAGTATGAGCAGTTCTTC
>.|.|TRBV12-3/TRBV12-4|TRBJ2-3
CASGGPMINTQYF
TGTGCCAGCGGGGGCCCAATGATTAATACGCAGTATTTT
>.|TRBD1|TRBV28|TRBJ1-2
CASSLGGGQVAVYGYTF
TGTGCCAGCAGTTTAGGGGGGGGACAGGTAGCAGTCTATGGCTACACCTTC
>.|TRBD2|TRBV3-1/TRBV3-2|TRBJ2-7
CASSQNLAGGPQYF
TGTGCCAGCAGCCAAAATCTAGCGGGAGGGCCCCAGTACTTC
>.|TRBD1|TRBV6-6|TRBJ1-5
CASSPPWTGKVWGTEPQHF
TGTGCCAGCAGTCCTCCCTGGACAGGGAAGGTTTGGGGCACGGAGCCCCAGCATTTT
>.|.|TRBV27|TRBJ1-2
CASSSGAIYGYTF
TGTGCCAGCAGTTCAGGGGCTATCTATGGCTACACCTTC
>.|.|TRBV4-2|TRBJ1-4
CASSHIDGAEKLFF
TGTGCCAGCAGCCACATAGATGGAGCTGAAAAACTGTTTTTT
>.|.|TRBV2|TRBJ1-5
CASSSQIYQPQHF
TGTGCCAGCAGTAGTCAGATATATCAGCCCCAGCATTTT
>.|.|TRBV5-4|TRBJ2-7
CASSSATSGDYEQYF
TGTGCCAGCAGCTCCGCGACTAGTGGGGATTACGAGCAGTACTTC
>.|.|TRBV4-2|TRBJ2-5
CASSQGTSSQETQYF
TGTGCCAGCAGCCAAGGAACTAGCTCGCAAGAGACCCAGTACTTC
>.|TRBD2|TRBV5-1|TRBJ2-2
CASSLGSGNTVGELFF
TGCGCCAGCAGCTTGGGTAGCGGGAACACGGTCGGGGAGCTGTTTTTT
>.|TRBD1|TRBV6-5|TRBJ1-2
CASARDRYNYGYTF
TGTGCCAGCGCCCGGGACAGATACAACTATGGCTACACCTTC
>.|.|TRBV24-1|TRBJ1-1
CAVIPQGGTEAFF
TGTGCCGTTATACCACAGGGTGGGACTGAAGCTTTCTTT
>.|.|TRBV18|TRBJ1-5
CASSPQGGRGNQPQHF
TGTGCCAGCTCACCTCAGGGAGGAAGAGGCAATCAGCCCCAGCATTTT
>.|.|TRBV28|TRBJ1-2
CASSATQFGDYGYTF
TGTGCCAGCAGTGCGACACAATTCGGGGACTATGGCTACACCTTC
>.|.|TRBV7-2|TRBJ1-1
CASSLKGTEAFF
TGTGCCAGCAGCTTAAAGGGGACTGAAGCTTTCTTT
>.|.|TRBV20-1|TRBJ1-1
CSPVNTEAFF
TGCAGTCCGGTGAACACTGAAGCTTTCTTT
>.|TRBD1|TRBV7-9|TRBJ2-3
CASSLAGTGGTDTQYF
TGTGCCAGCAGCCTAGCCGGGACAGGGGGCACAGATACGCAGTATTTT
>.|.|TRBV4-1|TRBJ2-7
CASSQNSYEQYF
TGCGCCAGCAGCCAAAACAGCTACGAGCAGTACTTC
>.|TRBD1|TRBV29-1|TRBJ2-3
CSVGGQVTDTQYF
TGCAGCGTTGGGGGACAGGTCACAGATACGCAGTATTTT
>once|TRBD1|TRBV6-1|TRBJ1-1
CASSEPGQGTPEAFF
TGTGCCAGCAGTGAACCGGGACAGGGGACACCTGAAGCTTTCTTT
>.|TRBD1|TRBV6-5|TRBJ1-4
CASTLGQVEKLFF
TGTGCCAGCACCTTAGGACAGGTCGAAAAACTGTTTTTT
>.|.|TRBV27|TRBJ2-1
CASSKGQGVASGRIDEQFF
TGTGCCAGCAGTAAGGGACAGGGAGTTGCTAGCGGGAGAATCGATGAGCAGTTCTTC
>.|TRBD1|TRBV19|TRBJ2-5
CASSQTRQGAEETQYF
TGTGCCAGTAGTCAGACCCGACAGGGGGCCGAAGAGACCCAGTACTTC
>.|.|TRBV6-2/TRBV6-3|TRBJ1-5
CASSYSRMFSNQPQHF
TGTGCCAGCAGTTACTCGAGGATGTTTAGCAATCAGCCCCAGCATTTT
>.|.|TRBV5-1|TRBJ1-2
CASSPGDTDPSGYTF
TGCGCCAGCAGCCCCGGGGACACGGATCCGTCCGGCTACACCTTC
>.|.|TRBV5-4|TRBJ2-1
CASSSQGIWLNNEQFF
TGTGCCAGCAGCTCCCAGGGAATTTGGCTCAACAATGAGCAGTTCTTC
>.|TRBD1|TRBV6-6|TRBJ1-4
CASSRLGQGINEKLFF
TGTGCCAGCAGCCGACTCGGACAGGGGATTAATGAAAAACTGTTTTTT
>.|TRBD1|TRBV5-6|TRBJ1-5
CASSWGQGDQPQHF
TGTGCCAGCAGCTGGGGACAGGGGGATCAGCCCCAGCATTTT
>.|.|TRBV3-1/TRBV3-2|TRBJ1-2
CASSQDRGWYGYTF
TGTGCCAGCAGCCAAGACAGGGGATGGTATGGCTACACCTTC
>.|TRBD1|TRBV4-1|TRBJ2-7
CASSQGPQGATYEQYF
TGCGCCAGCAGCCAAGGGCCACAGGGGGCCACCTACGAGCAGTACTTC
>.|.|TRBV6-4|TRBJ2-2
CASSESYSHTNTGELFF
TGTGCCAGCAGTGAATCCTACTCCCATACGAACACCGGGGAGCTGTTTTTT
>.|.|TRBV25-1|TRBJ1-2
CASSDPRYYGYTF
TGTGCCAGCAGTGACCCCCGGTACTATGGCTACACCTTC
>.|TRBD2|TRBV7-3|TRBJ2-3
CASSSTSGTQYF
TGTGCCAGCAGCTCTACTAGCGGTACGCAGTATTTT
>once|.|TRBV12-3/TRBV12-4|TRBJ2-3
CASRPGGTDTQYF
TGTGCCAGCAGGCCCGGGGGCACAGATACGCAGTATTTT
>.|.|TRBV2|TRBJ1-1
CASSEARQPNTEAFF
TGTGCCAGCAGTGAAGCGCGACAGCCGAACACTGAAGCTTTCTTT
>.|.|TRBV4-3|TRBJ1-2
CASSQDSTNYGYTF
TGCGCCAGCAGCCAAGATTCCACTAACTATGGCTACACCTTC
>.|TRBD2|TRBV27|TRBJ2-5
CASKRGAWQETQYF
TGTGCCAGCAAGCGGGGGGCTTGGCAAGAGACCCAGTACTTC
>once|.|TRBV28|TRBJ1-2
CASSPPGRRGYGYTF
TGTGCCAGCAGTCCGCCAGGGAGGCGGGGCTATGGCTACACCTTC
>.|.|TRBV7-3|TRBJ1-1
CASSLTGQGEAFF
TGTGCCAGCAGCTTAACAGGGCAGGGCGAAGCTTTCTTT
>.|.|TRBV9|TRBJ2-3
CASSVVGDTRTDTQYF
TGTGCCAGCAGCGTAGTTGGGGACACCCGCACAGATACGCAGTATTTT
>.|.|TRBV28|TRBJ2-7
CASSLEAGTYEQYF
TGTGCCAGCAGTTTGGAAGCCGGGACCTACGAGCAGTACTTC